Below, 8 T cell receptor beta chains from the same sample are listed, as sequenced in a study of blood T cell repertoires in COVID-19. The protocol was immunoSEQ multiplex PCR, while the TCRdb copy is restricted to in-frame clones and leaves out a portion. In the table there are roughly 86,000 clones, 90% to 95% of which are singletons. Sequenced input: peripheral blood. The receptors were sampled from a woman aged 45-65 years in a cohort sampled during active COVID-19.

The rearrangement uses TRBV4-1 and TRBJ2-7; tentatively, D is TRBD1 (5 bases). The CDR3 sequence is 12 residues long. Per germline, CDR1 MGHRA and CDR2 YSYEKL. V was clipped by 0 bases and J by 10 bases, with 10 bases between them. Here the CDR3 DNA reads TGCGCCAGCAGCCAAGATCAAGACAGCCAGTACTTC. This gives the protein CASSQDQDSQYF.

This chain joins TRBV7-9 and TRBJ1-4; no reliable D call. CDR1 is SEHNR and CDR2 is FQNEAQ in the germline V gene (reference sequence). Trimming stripped 5 bases from V and 5 bases from J, with 12 bases between. This CDR3 comprises 14 residues. This CDR3 reads CASSLDLSNEKLFF. Here the CDR3 DNA reads TGTGCCAGCAGCCTAGATCTGTCCAATGAAAAACTGTTTTTT.

The V call is TRBV5-1, the J call TRBJ1-3; 10 bases line up with TRBD1. This CDR3 contains 14 residues. The V gene's germline CDR1 is SGHRS and CDR2 YFSETQ. V dropped 4 bases and J dropped 7; count of bases not matched to a gene: 5. The CDR3 bases are TGCGCCAGCAGCCCGGGACAGGGGTTCAACACCATATATTTT. It specifies CASSPGQGFNTIYF.

The V gene is TRBV3-1 (or the pseudogene TRBV3-2), the J gene TRBJ2-1, with 14 bases identical to TRBD2. The germline CDR1 and CDR2 sequences are LGHDT and YNNKEL (reference sequence). After removal of 4 bases from V and 4 bases from J, the junction contained 3 bases not matched to a gene. CDR3 length equals 16 residues. The CDR3 nucleotides are TGTGCCAGCAGCCTCGGACTAGCGGGGGGATACAATGAGCAGTTCTTC. Translating gives CASSLGLAGGYNEQFF.

The CDR3 bases are TGTGCCAGCAGCGCCCGGGGACAGGGAGATACGCAGTATTTT. It yields the protein CASSARGQGDTQYF. This chain uses TRBV9 with TRBJ2-3; 9 bases align to TRBD1. This CDR3 has 14 residues. Germline V gene data show CDR1 as SGDLS and CDR2 as YYNGEE. Germline trimming cut 3 bases from V and 5 bases from J; bases unmatched to any gene: 4. Looking up the rest from reference TRBV9 and TRBJ2-3 gives the full variable domain: DSGVTQTPKHLITATGQRVTLRCSPRSGDLSVYWYQQSLDQGLQFLIQYYNGEERAKGNILERFSAQQFPDLHSELNLSSLELGDSALYFCASSARGQGDTQYFGPGTRLTVL.

The chain recombines TRBV21-1 with TRBJ2-1; the D call in the table, TRBD2, was not verified against the DNA. TRBV21-1 is shown as a pseudogene. This CDR3 has 15 amino acids. CDR3 sequence: CASSKPSGENNEQFF. The CDR3 coding sequence is TGTGCCAGCAGCAAACCCAGTGGGGAGAACAATGAGCAGTTCTTC.

The chain links TRBV11-2 to TRBJ2-5; D is possibly TRBD2 (6 bases). V lost 3 bases to trimming and J lost 4 bases, with 15 bases between them. CDR1 SGHAT and CDR2 FQNNGV come from the germline V gene. The CDR3 runs 15 residues. The CDR3 nucleotides are TGTGCCAGCAGCTTGGGAGGATGGGAACGAGAGACCCAGTACTTC. It yields the protein CASSLGGWERETQYF.

V gene TRBV19 combines with J gene TRBJ2-5; possible D gene TRBD1, 5 bases. The CDR3 is 14 amino acids. Trimming pared 4 bases from V and 4 bases from J, leaving 13 bases between. CDR1 is LNHDA, CDR2 SQIVND, per germline (reference sequence). The CDR3 region is CASSTAAGLETQYF. The CDR3 DNA reads TGTGCCAGTAGTACCGCGGCAGGGTTAGAGACCCAGTACTTC.